The T cell receptor (beta chain) described here comes from a study of hypomethylating agent response in myelodysplastic syndrome. Sequenced by immunoSEQ multiplex PCR; TCRdb stores in-frame clones only, minus some. Among about 10,000 clones listed, 75% to 85% were seen once. The germline V gene has CDR1 SGHVS and CDR2 FNYEAQ. The CDR3 is 17 residues long. The V segment lost 0 bases and the J segment 6 bases; nucleotides outside the gene matches: 11. This clonotype was obtained from a human donor with myelodysplastic syndrome. The input for sequencing was bone marrow, taken before or after starting hypomethylating agent treatment for myelodysplastic syndrome (not recorded which). V is TRBV7-6 and J is TRBJ2-7; 10 nucleotides align to TRBD1. CDR3 bases: TGTGCCAGCAGCTTAGCCCCTAGACAGGGGGCAGGTGGCGAGCAGTACTTC. Protein: CASSLAPRQGAGGEQYF.